Below are 20 T cell receptor beta chains sequenced from a single sample in a study of beta chain features in type 1 diabetes. Every bit of the isolated RNA underwent reverse transcription, so sequencing read expressed TCRB transcripts. Assay used: immunoSEQ multiplex PCR; TCRdb lists only in-frame clones, some missing. The table lists approximately 200,000 clones, over 9.5% of them singletons. The sequenced sample was naive CD4+ T cells from blood. The receptor source for this set is a woman between 18 and 30 years old in good health.

The chain combines TRBV27 with TRBJ1-2; no definite D call. There are 13 residues in the CDR3. The germline CDR1 and CDR2 sequences are MNHEY and SMNVEV (reference sequence). Trimming shortened V by 5 bases and J by 2 bases, and 9 bases separated the two germline ends. Written as DNA, the CDR3 is TGTGCCAGCAGTAGCCTCCCCAACTATGGCTACACCTTC. Translation: CASSSLPNYGYTF.

The chain has TRBV11-2 and TRBJ2-3; 9 bases match TRBD2. Trimming cost V 5 bases and J 6 bases; bases outside gene matches: 6. The CDR3 has 14 amino acids. Germline V CDR1 and CDR2: SGHAT, FQNNGV. As DNA, the CDR3 is TGTGCCAGCAGCCCGCTAGCGGGGAGGGATACGCAGTATTTT. Protein: CASSPLAGRDTQYF.

The table lists this clone with a few counts. V usage is TRBV30 and J usage is TRBJ1-4, with a weak D call TRBD1 (6 bases). The germline V gene encodes CDR1 GTSNPN and CDR2 SVGIG (reference sequence). This CDR3 has 13 amino acids. V was clipped by 5 bases and J by 7 bases, with 14 bases between them. The CDR3 region is CAWSTGTPEKLFF. CDR3 coding DNA: TGTGCCTGGTCCACAGGGACGCCTGAAAAACTGTTTTTT. Complete variable domain (other parts from reference TRBV30 and TRBJ1-4): SQTIHQWPATLVQPVGSPLSLECTVEGTSNPNLYWYRQAAGRGLQLLFYSVGIGQISSEVPQNLSASRPQDRQFILSSKKLLLSDSGFYLCAWSTGTPEKLFFGSGTQLSVL.

This clone appeared many times. This chain connects TRBV7-9 to TRBJ1-6; D gene uncertain. Germline CDR1 SEHNR, CDR2 FQNEAQ (reference sequence). The CDR3 is made up of 14 amino acids. V lost 2 bases and J 9 bases, leaving 11 bases between the germline ends. CDR3 coding DNA: TGTGCCAGCAGCTTATCGGGTATAGGTTCACCCCTCCACTTT. This gives the protein CASSLSGIGSPLHF. The full variable domain, completed using reference TRBV7-9 and TRBJ1-6, is DTGVSQNPRHKITKRGQNVTFRCDPISEHNRLYWYRQTLGQGPEFLTYFQNEAQLEKSRLLSDRFSAERPKGSFSTLEIQRTEQGDSAMYLCASSLSGIGSPLHFGNGTRLTVT.

In this sample, this clone turned up a few times. The V and J genes are TRBV7-2 and TRBJ2-3, with TRBD1 matching over 7 bases. Germline trimming cut 8 bases from V and 8 bases from J; bases unmatched to any gene: 7. From germline, CDR1 is SGHTA and CDR2 FQGNSA. The CDR3 runs 12 residues. The CDR3 nucleotides read TGTGCCAGCGGGGTGGCAGGGGGTACGCAGTATTTT. Translated, it gives CASGVAGGTQYF.

This clone was observed a handful of times. The chain carries TRBV5-1 and TRBJ1-1; D remains unclear. Trimming removed 2 bases at V and 1 base at J, with 9 bases between. Germline values: CDR1 SGHRS, CDR2 YFSETQ. CDR3 length equals 14 residues. Here the CDR3 DNA reads TGCGCCAGCAGCTTAAAAGCCGAGAACACTGAAGCTTTCTTT. Encoded protein: CASSLKAENTEAFF. Variable domain in full (rest from reference TRBV5-1 and TRBJ1-1): KAGVTQTPRYLIKTRGQQVTLSCSPISGHRSVSWYQQTPGQGLQFLFEYFSETQRNKGNFPGRFSGRQFSNSRSEMNVSTLELGDSALYLCASSLKAENTEAFFGQGTRLTVV.

This clone has only a few counts. The chain combines TRBV4-2 with TRBJ2-7; D is unresolved. The CDR3 is 16 residues long. V gave up 1 base and J gave up 6 bases, with 19 bases separating them. Germline V gene lookup returns CDR1 LGHNA and CDR2 YNFKEQ. For the CDR3, the DNA is TGTGCCAGCAGCCAAGCCTTTAGAGGTTTCAACGGCGAGCAGTACTTC. Protein product: CASSQAFRGFNGEQYF.

The genes are TRBV10-2 and TRBJ2-7, with D tentatively TRBD1 (6 bases). Looked up from germline, CDR1 is WSHSY and CDR2 is SAAADI. Trimming took 4 bases from V and 4 from J, leaving 11 bases between them. The CDR3 contains 13 residues. The CDR3 protein is CASSGRDKYEQYF. The CDR3 DNA sequence: TGCGCCAGCAGTGGCAGGGACAAGTACGAGCAGTACTTC.

In its sample, this clone was seen a few times. The chain carries TRBV11-1 and TRBJ2-7, with D possibly TRBD1 on 5 matching bases. V was cut by 5 bases and J by 6 bases, with 23 bases left in between. The CDR3 spans 16 residues. CDR1 and CDR2 from the germline V gene are SGHAT and FQDESV (reference sequence). The CDR3 protein is CASSPAGQGLAREQYF. The DNA of the CDR3 is TGTGCCAGCAGCCCCGCTGGCCAGGGATTAGCTCGCGAGCAGTACTTC.

This chain uses TRBV25-1 with TRBJ1-2, with D possibly matching TRBD1 (6 bases). Germline-derived CDR1 and CDR2 are MGHDK and SYGVNS. V was shortened by 8 bases and J by 3 bases, with 13 bases between the two germline ends. The CDR3 has 13 amino acids. The CDR3 nucleotides read TGTGCCAGCCGGGGGGCAGGGGACTATGGCTACACCTTC. This encodes CASRGAGDYGYTF.

This chain connects TRBV5-1 to TRBJ2-6; 7 bases agree with TRBD2. Germline V gene data show CDR1 as SGHRS and CDR2 as YFSETQ. The CDR3 is 16 amino acids. V dropped 5 bases and J dropped 5; count of bases not matched to a gene: 10. CDR3 sequence: CASRLPGGARANVLTF. The CDR3 DNA follows: TGCGCCAGCAGGCTTCCGGGGGGAGCTAGGGCCAACGTCCTGACTTTC.

This clone was detected a few times. V and J are TRBV4-1 and TRBJ2-2; D is unresolved. The CDR3 spans 16 residues. Trimming removed 4 bases from V and 3 bases from J, with 15 bases in between. Germline assignment: CDR1 MGHRA and CDR2 YSYEKL. In nucleotides, the CDR3 is TGCGCCAGCAGCCCGCTCCCAGCCGGGTACACCGGGGAGCTGTTTTTT. Translation: CASSPLPAGYTGELFF.

This clone was seen more than once but under ten times. The chain employs TRBV5-6 and TRBJ1-1; TRBD1 matches at 9 bases. The CDR3 consists of 15 residues. Germline V gene lookup returns CDR1 SGHDT and CDR2 YYEEEE. V was pared by 1 base and J by 3 bases, with 4 bases of the junction left unmatched. Here the CDR3 reads CASSLSGQGYTEAFF. The CDR3 DNA sequence: TGTGCCAGCAGCTTGTCCGGACAGGGGTACACTGAAGCTTTCTTT.

This clone occurred a few times. J is TRBJ2-7 and V is TRBV7-9; 8 bases are a match to TRBD1. CDR3 size: 14 residues. Germline V lookup: CDR1 SEHNR, CDR2 FQNEAQ (reference sequence). J lost 2 bases, V lost 6 bases, and 6 bases had no gene match. The CDR3 DNA reads as TGTGCCAGCAGTCAACAGGGGGGCACCTACGAGCAGTACTTC. Translation gives CASSQQGGTYEQYF.

V and J are TRBV6-5 and TRBJ1-2; D not certain. The CDR3 extends over 14 amino acids. V lost 5 bases, J lost 2 bases, and 12 bases lay in between. In germline, CDR1 is MNHEY, CDR2 SVGAGI. The DNA for the CDR3 is TGTGCCAGCAGTATTTCCCCACGGAACTATGGCTACACCTTC. Its translation is CASSISPRNYGYTF.

The chain employs TRBV5-1 and TRBJ2-3; TRBD2 matches 7 bases. J gave up 5 bases and V 2 bases, and 8 bases lay outside the gene matches. CDR3 size: 15 residues. Germline CDR1 is SGHRS and CDR2 is YFSETQ. The CDR3, as DNA: TGCGCCAGCAGCTTCATGGCGGGAGCAAAAGATACGCAGTATTTT. Amino acids: CASSFMAGAKDTQYF. The full variable domain, rest sourced from reference TRBV5-1 and TRBJ2-3, is KAGVTQTPRYLIKTRGQQVTLSCSPISGHRSVSWYQQTPGQGLQFLFEYFSETQRNKGNFPGRFSGRQFSNSRSEMNVSTLELGDSALYLCASSFMAGAKDTQYFGPGTRLTVL.

This clone showed up just a few times. The genes are TRBV9 and TRBJ2-1; 7 bases are a match to TRBD1. The CDR3 totals 15 residues. The germline gives CDR1 SGDLS, CDR2 YYNGEE. The trim removed 6 bases at V and 1 base at J, leaving 7 bases unmatched. The DNA for the CDR3 is TGTGCCAGCACCCGATCGGGACAGTCCTACAATGAGCAGTTCTTC. Amino acids: CASTRSGQSYNEQFF.

The chain links TRBV18 to TRBJ2-3; no clear D gene. CDR1 and CDR2 (germline): KGHSH, LQKENI. Trimming cost V 6 bases and J 4 bases, with 14 bases left between them. The CDR3 spans 14 residues. CDR3 residues: CASSPNRAPDTQYF. Written as DNA, the CDR3 is TGTGCCAGCTCGCCAAACCGAGCGCCAGATACGCAGTATTTT.

This clone was seen a few times. This rearrangement joins TRBV6-6 to TRBJ1-5; the D gene is possibly TRBD1 (5 bases). The CDR3 sequence is 13 residues long. V was shortened by 6 bases and J by 10 bases, with 16 bases between the two germline ends. Germline loops: CDR1 MNHNY, CDR2 SVGAGI (reference sequence). In DNA, the CDR3 is TGTGCCAGCAGAAGACAGCCCGGCATCCCCCAGCATTTT. It yields the protein CASRRQPGIPQHF.

This clone showed up just a few times. V usage is TRBV15 and J usage is TRBJ1-1; D gene ambiguous. The CDR3 loop spans 16 amino acids. Germline V gene data show CDR1 as LNHNV and CDR2 as YYDKDF (reference sequence). Trimming removed 3 bases at V and 4 bases at J, with 18 bases between. The CDR3 region is CATSSDPFRTGTEAFF. The CDR3 bases are TGTGCCACCAGCAGCGATCCTTTCCGAACCGGCACTGAAGCTTTCTTT.